A single sample is the source of the 27 T cell receptor beta chains below, sequenced in a study of T-cell memory formation after mild COVID-19. TCRdb used MiXCR to reprocess the 5' RACE reads, holding one entry per CDR3 protein. The data contain around 210,000 distinct CDR3 sequences, around 8.8% of them singletons. The sample comprised PBMCs or a T cell subset sorted from them (not recorded which). Receptors were obtained from a man aged 18 to 29 who had mild COVID-19 (a few samples of this study predate the infection). Cell type and time point are not known.

The V gene is TRBV7-2, the J gene TRBJ2-2; no definite D call. V lost 1 base and J 4 bases, leaving 13 bases between the germline ends. CDR1 and CDR2 (germline): SGHTA, FQGNSA. The CDR3 runs to 16 residues. The CDR3, as DNA: TGTGCCAGCAGCTTAGTTCCCCTAGTAAGCACCGGGGAGCTGTTTTTT. Encoded protein: CASSLVPLVSTGELFF.

This clonotype was seen only a few times. CDR3 sequence (DNA): TGTGCCAGCAGTCCCCAGGGGTCCCCTGAAGCTTTCTTT. Translating gives CASSPQGSPEAFF. The chain uses TRBV6-6 and TRBJ1-1; possibly TRBD1 for D (6 bases). V dropped 5 bases and J dropped 6 bases, with 13 bases sitting between them. The CDR3 loop spans 13 amino acids. Germline loops: CDR1 MNHNY, CDR2 SVGAGI (reference sequence).

This clonotype was detected only once. The J gene is TRBJ2-2, the V gene TRBV6-1, with 7 nucleotides matching TRBD1. The germline V gene encodes CDR1 MNHNS and CDR2 SASEGT. Losses at the gene ends were 8 bases for V and 3 bases for J; bases not matched to a gene: 12. The CDR3 sequence is 16 residues long. This CDR3 reads CASEQGSNSHTGELFF. In DNA form, the CDR3 reads TGTGCCAGCGAACAGGGGTCGAATTCTCACACCGGGGAGCTGTTTTTT.

The V call is TRBV9, the J call TRBJ1-6; a possible D gene is TRBD1 (6 bases). CDR1 SGDLS and CDR2 YYNGEE come from the germline V gene. Trimming removed 2 bases at V and 5 bases at J, with 26 bases between. The CDR3 is 20 residues long. CDR3 in amino acids: CASSVHIGTPGGGNNSPLHF. For the CDR3, the DNA is TGTGCCAGCAGCGTCCACATCGGGACACCAGGAGGGGGTAATAATTCACCCCTCCACTTT.

The chain joins TRBV5-1 to TRBJ2-2; a possible D gene is TRBD1 (5 bases). V gave up 1 base and J gave up 9 bases, with 10 bases separating them. The CDR3 loop spans 13 amino acids. CDR1 is SGHRS and CDR2 is YFSETQ in the germline V gene. Here the CDR3 DNA reads TGCGCCAGCAGCTTGTCCAGGGATTGGGAGCTGTTTTTT. This translates into CASSLSRDWELFF.

The table lists this clonotype with many counts. The chain has TRBV4-3 and TRBJ1-6, with D hard to call. Germline V gives CDR1 LGHNA, CDR2 YSLEER. Trimming left V 4 bases short and J 7 bases short, with 20 bases between. The CDR3 consists of 17 residues. CDR3 coding DNA: TGCGCCAGCAGCCCGTCAGAGAGCGCTTGGACCAATTCACCCCTCCACTTT. Translated: CASSPSESAWTNSPLHF.

This clonotype was recorded once. J is TRBJ2-3 and V is TRBV29-1; the match to TRBD1 covers 7 bases. The CDR3 covers 11 residues. Germline assignment: CDR1 SQVTM and CDR2 ANQGSEA. V trimming: 6 bases; J trimming: 6 bases; junction bases outside the gene matches: 3. The CDR3 sequence: CSVTRGDTQYF. CDR3 in DNA: TGCAGCGTCACCAGGGGGGATACGCAGTATTTT.

The chain is built from TRBV3-1 and TRBJ2-2; D ambiguous. Trimming cost V 6 bases and J 3 bases, with 5 bases left between them. This CDR3 is built from 12 residues. Germline V gives CDR1 LGHDT, CDR2 YNNKEL (reference sequence). The DNA of the CDR3 is TGTGCCAGCAGAATGGACACCGGGGAGCTGTTTTTT. It encodes CASRMDTGELFF.

In its sample, this clonotype was seen many times. The chain combines TRBV5-5 with TRBJ2-7; D might be TRBD1 (7 bases). Looked up from germline, CDR1 is SGHKS and CDR2 is YYEKEE (reference sequence). The CDR3 is 14 amino acids. V gave up 4 bases and J gave up 3 bases, with 14 bases separating them. In DNA, the CDR3 is TGTGCCAGCAGCCTGGGGGGACAGAACTACGAGCAGTACGTC. Amino acids: CASSLGGQNYEQYV.

This clonotype has only a few counts. This sequence joins TRBV4-3 and TRBJ1-1; TRBD1 might be the D (6 bases). Between the trimmed V and J ends, which lost 3 bases and 11 bases, there was a span of 13 bases. Germline V gene sequence: CDR1 LGHNA, CDR2 YSLEER. The CDR3 consists of 12 residues. The CDR3 sequence is CASSHQGGLAFF. DNA of the CDR3: TGCGCCAGCAGCCACCAAGGGGGATTGGCTTTCTTT.

The chain links TRBV6-1 to TRBJ2-7; 7 bases align to TRBD1. The V and J ends lost 9 bases and 0 bases, in that order; junction bases with no gene match: 5. This CDR3 is built from 13 residues. The germline V gene has CDR1 MNHNS and CDR2 SASEGT. The CDR3: CASGTVFSYEQYV. DNA for the CDR3: TGTGCCAGTGGGACAGTTTTCTCCTACGAGCAGTACGTC.

This clonotype has a count of ten or more. The gene calls are TRBV5-1 and TRBJ2-7; possible D gene TRBD2, 6 bases. Germline V gene sequence: CDR1 SGHRS, CDR2 YFSETQ. V was shortened by 2 bases and J by 3 bases, with 9 bases between the two germline ends. This CDR3 region has 13 residues. The CDR3 spells CASSFGGFYEQYF. As DNA, the CDR3 is TGCGCCAGCAGCTTTGGAGGGTTCTACGAGCAGTACTTC.

The V gene is TRBV5-5, the J gene TRBJ2-5; 10 bases line up with TRBD2. The length of the CDR3 is 14 residues. Germline lookup yields CDR1 SGHKS and CDR2 YYEKEE (reference sequence). Germline trimming cut 5 bases from V and 7 bases from J; bases unmatched to any gene: 8. As DNA, the CDR3 is TGTGCCAGCAGATTAGCGGGGGGCGATGGGACCCAGTACTTC. Its protein product is CASRLAGGDGTQYF.

This clonotype was counted ten times or more. The CDR3, as DNA: TGTGCCAGCAGCTACCGCAGGGGGGATACGCAGTATTTT. Translating gives CASSYRRGDTQYF. The chain is built from TRBV7-2 and TRBJ2-3; TRBD1 agrees at 7 bases. J gave up 6 bases and V 4 bases, and 4 bases lay outside the gene matches. CDR3 length: 13 residues. Germline-derived CDR1 and CDR2 are SGHTA and FQGNSA.

This clonotype came up a few times. The chain couples TRBV12-3 or TRBV12-4 to TRBJ1-4; D gene uncertain. The CDR3 is 14 amino acids. Trimming removed 3 bases at V and 4 bases at J, with 9 bases between. CDR3 bases: TGTGCCAGCAGTTTGATCCGGGGTAATGAAAAACTGTTTTTT. It translates to CASSLIRGNEKLFF.

The chain has TRBV7-2 and TRBJ1-1; perhaps TRBD1 as D (6 bases). There are 15 residues in the CDR3. Trimming stripped 1 base from V and 2 bases from J, with 11 bases between. Looked up from germline, CDR1 is SGHTA and CDR2 is FQGNSA. CDR3: CASSLGPRGNTEAFF. The CDR3 DNA reads as TGTGCCAGCAGCTTAGGCCCCAGGGGAAACACTGAAGCTTTCTTT.

This clonotype was recorded a few times. V and J are TRBV18 and TRBJ1-6; D is undetermined. The CDR3 length is 15 residues. In germline, CDR1 is KGHSH, CDR2 LQKENI. Trimming took 3 bases from V and 7 from J, leaving 13 bases between them. The CDR3 nucleotides are TGTGCCAGCTCACCCGTTCGGCAGGCCAATTCACCCCTCCACTTT. Translation: CASSPVRQANSPLHF.

This clonotype has more than one count but fewer than ten. The chain joins TRBV5-1 to TRBJ1-2, with D possibly TRBD1 on 6 matching bases. CDR1 is SGHRS, CDR2 YFSETQ, per germline. V shed 4 bases and J shed 6 bases, with 19 bases lying between them. CDR3 size: 15 residues. CDR3 sequence: CASSTYRVGGNGYTF. CDR3 bases: TGCGCCAGCAGCACGTACAGGGTTGGCGGGAATGGCTACACCTTC.

This clonotype was seen ten or more times. This chain connects TRBV5-1 to TRBJ2-3; 7 nucleotides match TRBD1. Germline CDR1 reads SGHRS; CDR2 reads YFSETQ. The J segment lost 0 bases and the V segment lost 9 bases, leaving 4 bases of the junction unmatched. The CDR3 totals 13 residues. The CDR3 DNA is TGCGCCACCAAGACAGGGAGCACAGATACGCAGTATTTT. Translation gives CATKTGSTDTQYF. The entire variable domain, with the rest obtained from reference TRBV5-1 and TRBJ2-3, is as follows: KAGVTQTPRYLIKTRGQQVTLSCSPISGHRSVSWYQQTPGQGLQFLFEYFSETQRNKGNFPGRFSGRQFSNSRSEMNVSTLELGDSALYLCATKTGSTDTQYFGPGTRLTVL.

This clonotype was detected a few times. The V call is TRBV4-2, the J call TRBJ1-4; TRBD1 matches at 7 bases. With V trimmed by 1 base and J by 4 bases, 3 bases remained unmatched. This CDR3 has 15 amino acids. Germline lookup yields CDR1 LGHNA and CDR2 YNFKEQ. The CDR3 loop reads CASSQGTGGNEKLFF. CDR3 coding DNA: TGTGCCAGCAGCCAAGGGACAGGTGGTAATGAAAAACTGTTTTTT.

V gene TRBV20-1 combines with J gene TRBJ2-1; a weak D match, TRBD2 (5 bases). This CDR3 has 13 residues. V was trimmed by 0 bases and J by 7 bases, leaving 10 bases between them. CDR1 is DFQATT, CDR2 SNEGSKA, per germline (reference sequence). CDR3 in amino acids: CSARDPGKNEQFF. Written as DNA, the CDR3 is TGCAGTGCTAGAGATCCCGGGAAAAATGAGCAGTTCTTC.

This clonotype has more than one count but fewer than ten. The J gene is TRBJ1-1, the V gene TRBV19, with 8 nucleotides matching TRBD1. CDR3 size: 13 residues. The trim removed 2 bases at V and 11 bases at J, leaving 7 bases unmatched. Germline V gene sequence: CDR1 LNHDA, CDR2 SQIVND (reference sequence). CDR3 nucleotide sequence: TGTGCCAGTAGTATATCCGGGACAGGAGGCGCTTTCTTT. Amino acids: CASSISGTGGAFF.

This clonotype was recorded at least ten times. The V call is TRBV12-3 or TRBV12-4, the J call TRBJ2-1, with no clear D. Trimming pared 2 bases from V and 3 bases from J, leaving 11 bases between. The CDR3 consists of 15 residues. Written as DNA, the CDR3 is TGTGCCAGCAGTTTACTTGCAAGCCTCTACAATGAGCAGTTCTTC. It encodes CASSLLASLYNEQFF.

J is TRBJ2-1 and V is TRBV20-1; perhaps D is TRBD1 or TRBD2 (5 bases each). The length of the CDR3 is 13 residues. Germline lookup yields CDR1 DFQATT and CDR2 SNEGSKA (reference sequence). The V gene lost 5 bases and the J gene lost 4 bases, with 12 bases spanning the gap. The CDR3 here is CSASGPSYNEQFF. CDR3 in DNA: TGCAGTGCTTCGGGACCATCGTACAATGAGCAGTTCTTC.

This clonotype was recorded at least ten times. The chain has TRBV7-2 and TRBJ1-4, with TRBD1 as a possible D gene (5 bases). Germline V gene sequence: CDR1 SGHTA, CDR2 FQGNSA. The V end lost 5 bases, the J end lost 8 bases, and 18 bases lay between the germline ends. CDR3 length: 15 amino acids. CDR3 amino acids: CASSPSQARGEKLFF. CDR3 in DNA: TGTGCCAGCAGCCCCTCACAGGCTCGGGGGGAAAAACTGTTTTTT.

The V and J genes are TRBV18 and TRBJ1-4, with a possible D match to TRBD1 (5 bases). The CDR3 has 14 amino acids. Germline V gene lookup returns CDR1 KGHSH and CDR2 LQKENI. The ends were cut back, 2 bases at V and 8 bases at J, with 12 bases in the middle. CDR3 loop: CASSPGGEAEKLFF. CDR3 DNA sequence: TGTGCCAGCTCACCAGGAGGGGAGGCGGAAAAACTGTTTTTT.

This clonotype was counted ten times or more. This chain joins TRBV7-3 and TRBJ2-1, with 9 bases identical to TRBD2. This CDR3 has 15 residues. V was clipped by 5 bases and J by 7 bases; unmatched bases: 9. Germline loops: CDR1 SGHTA, CDR2 FQGTGA. Written as DNA, the CDR3 is TGTGCCAGCAGCCGGGGACTAGCCGCGGGAAATGAGCAGTTCTTC. This translates into CASSRGLAAGNEQFF.